These 27 T cell receptor beta chains share one sample of origin, sequenced in a study of T cells after yellow fever vaccination. TCRdb reprocessed the 5' RACE reads with MiXCR, giving one entry per CDR3 protein. The repertoire has more than 300,000 distinct CDR3 sequences, about 10% of them found once; the top ten carry about 3%. This specimen consisted of CD4+ T cells sorted from PBMCs, obtained 45 days after the yellow fever booster vaccination. The origin of the receptors is a man aged 18 to 29 who received the YFV17D yellow fever vaccine.

This clonotype was detected a few times. The V and J genes are TRBV4-2 and TRBJ2-7; 14 bases agree with TRBD2. CDR1 and CDR2 (germline): LGHNA, YNFKEQ. V was clipped by 1 base and J by 1 base; unmatched bases: 3. This CDR3 is 17 amino acids long. The CDR3 nucleotides are TGTGCCAGCAGCCAAGCCGGGACTAGCGGGGGATCCTACGAGCAGTACTTC. It codes for CASSQAGTSGGSYEQYF.

The chain uses TRBV20-1 and TRBJ1-1; D gene uncertain. CDR1 is DFQATT, CDR2 SNEGSKA, per germline (reference sequence). Trimming shortened V by 0 bases and J by 6 bases, and 11 bases separated the two germline ends. The CDR3 contains 13 residues. The CDR3 region has the DNA TGCAGTGCTAGAGATCAACAGCCCGCTGAAGCTTTCTTT. It is translated as CSARDQQPAEAFF.

CDR3 sequence (DNA): TGCAGTGCTGCCATTCTCCCTAGAAAAACACCGAACACTGAAGCTTTCTTT. Its translation is CSAAILPRKTPNTEAFF. The rearrangement uses TRBV20-1 and TRBJ1-1; D is ambiguous. The CDR3 spans 17 residues. Germline V gene data show CDR1 as DFQATT and CDR2 as SNEGSKA (reference sequence). With 5 bases removed from V and 1 base from J, the gap between germline ends came to 23 bases.

This clonotype was counted between two and nine times. J is TRBJ2-1 and V is TRBV7-9, with 7 bases lining up with TRBD1. The CDR3 covers 11 residues. The germline V gene has CDR1 SEHNR and CDR2 FQNEAQ (reference sequence). V lost 6 bases to trimming and J lost 9 bases; unmatched junction nucleotides: 2. Here the CDR3 reads CASSDRAEQFF. CDR3 sequence (DNA): TGTGCCAGCAGTGACAGGGCTGAGCAGTTCTTC. Filled out from reference TRBV7-9 and TRBJ2-1, the complete variable domain reads DTGVSQNPRHKITKRGQNVTFRCDPISEHNRLYWYRQTLGQGPEFLTYFQNEAQLEKSRLLSDRFSAERPKGSFSTLEIQRTEQGDSAMYLCASSDRAEQFFGPGTRLTVL.

This clonotype has just a few counts. This sequence joins TRBV10-3 and TRBJ2-7, with D possibly called TRBD1 or TRBD2 (5 bases each). The CDR3 loop spans 14 amino acids. Germline V gives CDR1 ENHRY, CDR2 SYGVKD. V was cut by 11 bases and J by 6 bases, with 23 bases left in between. The CDR3 is CAATPGTTTVEQYF. CDR3 DNA sequence: TGTGCCGCAACTCCCGGGACCACTACCGTCGAGCAGTACTTC.

This clonotype showed up just a few times. The V gene is TRBV20-1, the J gene TRBJ2-1; 15 nucleotides match TRBD2. Per germline, CDR1 DFQATT and CDR2 SNEGSKA (reference sequence). Germline trimming cut 6 bases from V and 6 bases from J; bases unmatched to any gene: 9. The CDR3 has 16 residues. The CDR3: CSAAGLAGGRSNEQFF. DNA of the CDR3: TGCAGTGCCGCGGGACTAGCGGGGGGCCGTTCCAATGAGCAGTTCTTC.

Many counts were recorded for this clonotype. The chain is built from TRBV20-1 and TRBJ2-3; unclear D gene. V was clipped by 8 bases and J by 4 bases, with 10 bases between them. Germline V gene data show CDR1 as DFQATT and CDR2 as SNEGSKA (reference sequence). The CDR3 sequence is 11 residues long. Here the CDR3 DNA reads TGCAGTCCGCCCCAGGCAGATACGCAGTATTTT. Residues: CSPPQADTQYF.

The sample holds a few counts of this clonotype. This chain links TRBV3-2 with TRBJ2-3; TRBD1 is the table's D call and was not checked against the DNA. TRBV3-2 is shown as a pseudogene. The CDR3 extends over 18 amino acids. The CDR3 reads CASSQDRTGTGPLDTQYF. The CDR3 coding sequence is TGTGCCAGCAGCCAAGATAGAACTGGGACAGGGCCACTAGATACGCAGTATTTT.

This clonotype was picked up a small number of times. The limits of the CDR3 on the DNA are not certain, so only TCRdb's listed CDR3 is given. This chain links TRBV5-4 with TRBJ2-7; the table calls TRBD1, which could not be checked here. The CDR3 is 13 residues long, ends included. Germline V gives CDR1 SGHNT, CDR2 YYREEE (reference sequence). The CDR3 protein is CASSLWGTGIGYF.

This clonotype was seen more than once but under ten times. The chain couples TRBV7-2 to TRBJ2-2; D remains unclear. The V end lost 5 bases, the J end lost 6 bases, and 10 bases lay between the germline ends. Germline values: CDR1 SGHTA, CDR2 FQGNSA. This CDR3 is 13 amino acids long. DNA for the CDR3: TGTGCCAGCAGCCGATATATACCCGGGGAGCTGTTTTTT. Protein: CASSRYIPGELFF.

This clonotype was counted only a few times. The gene calls are TRBV6-5 and TRBJ2-2, with 8 bases lining up with TRBD1. Germline V gives CDR1 MNHEY, CDR2 SVGAGI. V shed 5 bases and J 5 bases; nucleotides not matched to a gene: 10. This CDR3 comprises 16 residues. The CDR3 protein is CASSRNPGQETGELFF. DNA of the CDR3: TGTGCCAGCAGTCGAAACCCGGGACAGGAGACCGGGGAGCTGTTTTTT.

This clonotype was picked up a small number of times. This sequence joins TRBV5-4 and TRBJ1-2, with 7 bases identical to TRBD1. J was trimmed by 3 bases and V by 4 bases; bases with no gene match: 9. The length of the CDR3 is 15 residues. Germline V CDR1 and CDR2: SGHNT, YYREEE (reference sequence). CDR3: CASSPGGGTDYGYTF. In DNA, the CDR3 is TGTGCCAGCAGCCCGGGAGGGGGGACAGACTATGGCTACACCTTC.

V gene TRBV7-9 combines with J gene TRBJ2-3; D remains unclear. Germline V lookup: CDR1 SEHNR, CDR2 FQNEAQ (reference sequence). The CDR3 has 15 residues. V was trimmed by 3 bases and J by 2 bases, leaving 12 bases between them. The CDR3 loop reads CASSFPDGNTDTQYF. DNA of the CDR3: TGTGCCAGCAGCTTTCCGGACGGTAACACAGATACGCAGTATTTT.

The chain couples TRBV6-1 to TRBJ2-7; D is tentatively TRBD1 or TRBD2 (6 bases each). Germline-derived CDR1 and CDR2 are MNHNS and SASEGT. The CDR3 runs 13 residues. The CDR3 DNA is TGTGCCAGCAGCGCACAGGGCCGGGGGCCGATCAACGTC. Translating it yields CASSAQGRGPINV.

J is TRBJ1-2 and V is TRBV18; D is perhaps TRBD1 (5 bases). CDR3 length: 15 residues. Trimming removed 2 bases from V and 6 bases from J, with 16 bases in between. CDR1 KGHSH and CDR2 LQKENI come from the germline V gene. CDR3 sequence reads: CASSPGGGRDDGYTF. CDR3 nucleotide sequence: TGTGCCAGCTCACCAGGAGGAGGGAGGGACGATGGCTACACCTTC.

The chain combines TRBV29-1 with TRBJ1-1; D remains ambiguous. In germline, CDR1 is SQVTM, CDR2 ANQGSEA. This CDR3 is built from 12 residues. V lost 3 bases, J lost 0 bases, and 5 bases lay in between. CDR3 loop: CSVDVVNTEAFF. The CDR3 coding sequence is TGCAGCGTTGACGTTGTGAACACTGAAGCTTTCTTT.

This clonotype was seen a few times. The V and J genes are TRBV29-1 and TRBJ1-5; tentative D call: TRBD1 (5 bases). The V gene's germline CDR1 is SQVTM and CDR2 ANQGSEA. The CDR3 length is 13 residues. V was pared by 4 bases and J by 2 bases, with 9 bases between. The CDR3 sequence is CSVGQGGNQPQHF. Written as DNA, the CDR3 is TGCAGCGTTGGTCAAGGGGGCAATCAGCCCCAGCATTTT.

This clonotype was seen many times. The chain has TRBV5-1 and TRBJ2-3; tentatively, D is TRBD2 (6 bases). V lost 4 bases and J lost 6, with 18 bases in between. The CDR3 length is 15 residues. Germline loops: CDR1 SGHRS, CDR2 YFSETQ. The CDR3 coding sequence is TGCGCCAGCAGCATTGGTCTGACCCGGGGGGATACGCAGTATTTT. Amino acids: CASSIGLTRGDTQYF.

This sequence joins TRBV18 and TRBJ2-5; 13 nucleotides align to TRBD2. The trim removed 6 bases at V and 4 bases at J, leaving 8 bases unmatched. Germline assignment: CDR1 KGHSH and CDR2 LQKENI. CDR3 length: 16 residues. CDR3 nucleotides: TGTGCCAGCTCTCCGCGGACTAGCGGGGGCGGAGAGACCCAGTACTTC. It encodes CASSPRTSGGGETQYF.

This clonotype was seen only a few times. V gene TRBV12-3 or TRBV12-4 combines with J gene TRBJ2-7; D tentatively fits TRBD1 or TRBD2 (5 bases each). V was trimmed by 5 bases and J by 0 bases, leaving 11 bases between them. The CDR3 spans 14 residues. CDR3 DNA: TGTGCCAGCAGTCGGGACGCCAGCTCCTACGAGCAGTACTTC. It yields the protein CASSRDASSYEQYF.

This clonotype occurred a few times. The J gene is TRBJ2-7, the V gene TRBV5-1; D is uncertain. CDR3 length: 14 residues. In germline, CDR1 is SGHRS, CDR2 YFSETQ. With 0 bases removed from V and 1 base from J, the gap between germline ends came to 8 bases. The DNA of the CDR3 is TGCGCCAGCAGCTTGGGGGCTTTTTCCTACGAGCAGTACTTC. Its translation: CASSLGAFSYEQYF.

This chain links TRBV10-3 with TRBJ2-1, with 15 positions matching TRBD2. Unmatched junction bases numbered 10, after V lost 4 bases and J lost 3 bases. Germline V lookup: CDR1 ENHRY, CDR2 SYGVKD. This CDR3 region has 19 residues. The DNA for the CDR3 is TGTGCCATCAGTGGGGCTGGGACTAGCGGGGGGAACGTCTACAATGAGCAGTTCTTC. This gives the protein CAISGAGTSGGNVYNEQFF.

This clonotype was seen ten or more times. The V call is TRBV7-9, the J call TRBJ2-1; possibly TRBD2 for D (5 bases). The CDR3 runs 12 residues. Trimming pared 5 bases from V and 7 bases from J, leaving 9 bases between. CDR1 and CDR2 from the germline V gene are SEHNR and FQNEAQ (reference sequence). CDR3 coding DNA: TGTGCCAGCAGCCGTCGAGGGAATGAGCAGTTCTTC. This encodes CASSRRGNEQFF.

This clonotype was observed at least ten times. The chain carries TRBV6-1 and TRBJ1-6; D perhaps matches TRBD1 (6 bases). This CDR3 comprises 20 residues. Germline-derived CDR1 and CDR2 are MNHNS and SASEGT. V dropped 5 bases and J dropped 1 base, with 24 bases sitting between them. The CDR3 bases are TGTGCCAGCAGTCTAAATCGGGTGCAAGGCCAGGGGTCCTATAATTCACCCCTCCACTTT. Translation: CASSLNRVQGQGSYNSPLHF.

In its sample, this clonotype was seen many times. This chain links TRBV4-1 with TRBJ2-3; the D gene is possibly TRBD2 (5 bases). This CDR3 is 13 amino acids long. V was pared by 3 bases and J by 5 bases, with 9 bases between. Germline CDR1 and CDR2: MGHRA and YSYEKL. Written as DNA, the CDR3 is TGCGCCAGCAGCCACCGTCGGGGAGATACGCAGTATTTT. This translates into CASSHRRGDTQYF.

The chain employs TRBV28 and TRBJ1-4, with D perhaps TRBD1 (6 bases). CDR1 MDHEN and CDR2 SYDVKM come from the germline V gene. V lost 10 bases, J lost 7 bases, and 13 bases lay in between. The CDR3 is made up of 12 amino acids. Written as DNA, the CDR3 is TGTGCCACGTACAGGGAGGGTGAAAAACTGTTTTTT. Protein product: CATYREGEKLFF.

This clonotype was seen at least ten times. The V and J genes are TRBV28 and TRBJ2-7; D is unresolved. Germline lookup yields CDR1 MDHEN and CDR2 SYDVKM. The CDR3 runs to 14 residues. The ends were cut back, 1 base at V and 2 bases at J, with 9 bases in the middle. CDR3 residues: CASSLSSGAYEQYV. CDR3 bases: TGTGCCAGCAGTTTATCGTCGGGCGCCTACGAGCAGTACGTC.